This TCR beta chain was captured in a study of T cells of healthy individuals. Ten or more counts support this clonotype. TCRdb re-called the 5' RACE reads through MiXCR, storing one row per CDR3 protein. This repertoire shows around 98,000 distinct CDR3 sequences, 15% to 20% found once; its top ten account for 6.2%. The CDR3 contains 14 residues. CDR1 SGHAT and CDR2 FQNNGV come from the germline V gene. V gave up 0 bases and J gave up 3 bases, with 9 bases separating them. The sequence was collected from a human donor in good health. The chain employs TRBV11-2 and TRBJ2-7; unclear D gene. In DNA form, the CDR3 reads TGTGCCAGCAGCTTAGAACAGAACCTCTACGAGCAGTACTTC. Translated, it gives CASSLEQNLYEQYF.